What follows is one T cell receptor (beta chain) and its context. Antigen: not known. One junction end does not reproduce the germline sequence, and a read error may be involved. Where ophthalmopathy was present, donors had moderate-to-severe activity, CAS ≥3, NOSPECS ≥4 and duration under 3 months. Orbital computed tomography and thyroid ultrasound, along with TRAb, serum thyroxine and clinical symptoms, underpinned diagnosis. The sample originates from a study of Graves' ophthalmopathy and Graves' hyperthyroidism. The authors amplified TCR beta CDR3 regions from RNA transcripts. The workflow started with a first-round RT-PCR run with HTBI primers and then moved on to a second-round multiplex PCR. Using its own MiXCR run on the multiplex PCR reads, TCRdb lists one record per CDR3 protein. The data hold around 670,000 distinct CDR3 sequences, with 35% to 50% observed a single time. CDR1 is SEHNR and CDR2 is FQNEAQ in the germline V gene (reference sequence). This CDR3 comprises 14 residues.

Regarding the study as a whole: Thyroid clonotypes that were expanded above 0.001 frequency mostly also appeared in blood.

Sequencing was done on a sample of peripheral blood. The clonotype comes from an adult man with Graves' ophthalmopathy. V and J are TRBV7-9 and TRBJ2-7; D remains unclear. The DNA matches TRBJ2-5 better at its end, which makes the J call doubtful. CDR3 amino acids: CVSSLAGVGETQYF. The CDR3, as DNA: TGTGTCAGCAGCTTAGCTGGGGTCGGGGAGACCCAGTACTTC.